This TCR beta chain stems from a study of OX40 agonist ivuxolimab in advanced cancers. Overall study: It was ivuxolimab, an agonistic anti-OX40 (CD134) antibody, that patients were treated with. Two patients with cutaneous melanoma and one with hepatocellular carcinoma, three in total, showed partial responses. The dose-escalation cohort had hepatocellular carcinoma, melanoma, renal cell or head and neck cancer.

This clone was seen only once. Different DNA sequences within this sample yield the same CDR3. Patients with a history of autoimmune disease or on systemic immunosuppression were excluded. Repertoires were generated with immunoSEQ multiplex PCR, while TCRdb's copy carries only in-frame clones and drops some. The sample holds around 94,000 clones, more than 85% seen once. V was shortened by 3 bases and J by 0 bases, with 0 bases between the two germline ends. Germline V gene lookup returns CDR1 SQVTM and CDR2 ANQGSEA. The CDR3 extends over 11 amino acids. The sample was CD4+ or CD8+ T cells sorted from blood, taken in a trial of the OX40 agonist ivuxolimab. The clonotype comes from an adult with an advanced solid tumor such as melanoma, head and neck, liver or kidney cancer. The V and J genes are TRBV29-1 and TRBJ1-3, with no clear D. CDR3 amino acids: CSVDSGNTIYF. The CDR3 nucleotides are TGCAGCGTTGACTCTGGAAACACCATATATTTT.